This T cell receptor beta chain was captured in a study of CD8 T cells in Susac syndrome. Across the study: Patients with Susac syndrome had blood drawn and were at that point therapy-naive, on corticosteroids, or on intravenous immunoglobulin alone. Study-wide findings and caveats: The authors acknowledged that the study's TCR sequencing and HLA analysis involved relatively few individuals.

The junction had 7 bases not matched to a gene; V was cut back by 1 base and J by 4 bases. The CDR3 covers 16 residues. Germline V gene lookup returns CDR1 SGDLS and CDR2 YYNGEE. RNA amounts of about 0.5 to 1 ug underwent reverse transcription with random hexamers. The TCR beta CDR3 was amplified by immunoSEQ multiplex PCR across 54 Vbeta, 13 Jbeta. TCRdb called the immunoSEQ multiplex PCR reads again in MiXCR, with one record for every CDR3 protein. The sample includes 130,000 to 150,000 distinct CDR3 sequences, 95% seen only once; the top ten take roughly 0.084%. In this sample, this clonotype turned up a few times. The antigen is not known.

This chain links TRBV9 with TRBJ2-1; TRBD2 matches 8 bases. The TCR sequence derives from a human donor with Susac syndrome. Specimen: CD4+ T cells from PBMCs. CDR3 in DNA: TGTGCCAGCAGCGTAACGGGACTAGGGAATTACAATGAGCAGTTCTTC. This encodes CASSVTGLGNYNEQFF.